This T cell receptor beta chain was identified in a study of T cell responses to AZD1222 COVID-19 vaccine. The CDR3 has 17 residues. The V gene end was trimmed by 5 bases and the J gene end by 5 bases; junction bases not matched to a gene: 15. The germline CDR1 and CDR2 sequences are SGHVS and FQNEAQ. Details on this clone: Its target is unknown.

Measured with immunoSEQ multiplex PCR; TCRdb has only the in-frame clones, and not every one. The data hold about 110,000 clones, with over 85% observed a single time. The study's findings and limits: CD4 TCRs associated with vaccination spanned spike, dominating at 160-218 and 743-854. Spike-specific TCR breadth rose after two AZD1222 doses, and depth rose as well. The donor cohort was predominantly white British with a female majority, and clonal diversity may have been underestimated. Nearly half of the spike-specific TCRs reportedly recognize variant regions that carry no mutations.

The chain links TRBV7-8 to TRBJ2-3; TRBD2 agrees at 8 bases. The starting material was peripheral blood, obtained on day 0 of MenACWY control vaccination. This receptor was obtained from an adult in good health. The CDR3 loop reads CASSKHPAGAIKDTQYF. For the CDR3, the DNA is TGTGCCAGCAGCAAACACCCAGCGGGGGCGATCAAAGATACGCAGTATTTT.